This T cell receptor (beta chain) was sequenced during a study of T-cell reconstitution after alpha-beta-depleted transplantation in children. This sample's TCRbeta library carried unique molecular identifier barcodes. A single record per CDR3 protein comes from TCRdb applying MiXCR to the PCR reads. This sample has around 180,000 distinct CDR3 sequences, with over 8.5% found just once. Study findings and constraints: At day 60, the high TCRbeta diversity found in some patients originated from recipient T cells and thymic progenitors that had survived. T-cell counts and diversity at one year post-transplant came mainly from newly produced T cells.

This clonotype was seen many times. The antigen is undetermined. Germline CDR1 is DFQATT and CDR2 is SNEGSKA (reference sequence). The CDR3 length is 12 residues. Trimming took off 5 bases at V and 0 bases at J, with 7 bases between the two ends. This TCR was sampled from a boy aged 2 to 10 with acute myeloid leukemia, due to receive a stem cell transplant. The material sequenced was PBMCs, taken before TCRalphabeta/CD19-depleted stem cell transplant. The chain couples TRBV20-1 to TRBJ2-5; no clear D gene. The CDR3 nucleotides are TGCAGTGCTCTCCGGGACCAAGAGACCCAGTACTTC. Protein sequence: CSALRDQETQYF.